The subject of this entry is one T cell receptor (beta chain). The protocol was immunoSEQ multiplex PCR, while the TCRdb copy is restricted to in-frame clones and leaves out a portion. In the table there are 70,000 to 100,000 clones, around 92% of which are singletons. The sample originates from a study of T cell changes during pregnancy in multiple sclerosis. CDR1 and CDR2 (germline): SGHNT, YYREEE (reference sequence). Trimming cost V 0 bases and J 4 bases, with 7 bases left between them. This CDR3 spans 13 amino acids. Sequencing was performed on peripheral blood, taken in the third trimester of pregnancy. The chain is built from TRBV5-4 and TRBJ2-5, with TRBD1 as a possible D gene (5 bases). The receptor comes from a female donor with multiple sclerosis, enrolled in a pregnancy study. The CDR3 region is CASSLGGGETQYF. Here the CDR3 DNA reads TGTGCCAGCAGCTTGGGGGGCGGAGAGACCCAGTACTTC.